These 22 T cell receptor beta chains were sequenced from one sample in a study of CD8+CD57+ T cells in acquired aplastic anemia. Genomic DNA acted as the template from which TCR beta VDJ combination and CDR3 sequence profiling were carried out. TCRdb re-derived calls from the reads in MiXCR, one entry per CDR3 protein. This repertoire shows under 200,000 distinct CDR3 sequences, about 48% found once; its top ten account for about 1.1%. The sample taken for sequencing was sorted CD4+, CD8+, or CD8+CD57+ T cells (not recorded which) from PBMCs. Receptors were obtained from a human donor in good health.

The sample holds many counts of this clonotype. This rearrangement joins TRBV12-3 or TRBV12-4 to TRBJ1-5; D gene ambiguous. V lost 6 bases and J 0 bases, leaving 3 bases between the germline ends. The CDR3 consists of 12 residues. The CDR3 spells CASSPSNQPQHF. DNA of the CDR3: TGTGCCAGCAGCCCTAGCAATCAGCCCCAGCATTTT.

Concerning this clonotype: This clone may be a read error of a much larger clone one base away. The conserved phenylalanine or tryptophan normally closing the CDR3 is absent here, so this likely arose from a read error. The chain carries TRBV5-1 and TRBJ2-7; TRBD1 might be the D (5 bases). Germline CDR1 SGHRS, CDR2 YFSETQ. This CDR3 has 13 residues. Trimming removed 0 bases from V and 6 bases from J, with 10 bases in between. CDR3 sequence (DNA): TGCGCCAGCAGCTTGGTGACAGTCTCCGAGCAGTACCTC. Its protein is CASSLVTVSEQYL.

Remarks on this clonotype: A much larger clonotype is one base distant, so this may be a read error. The J gene is TRBJ2-1, the V gene TRBV14; TRBD2 aligns across 10 bases. Germline CDR1 reads SGHDN; CDR2 reads FVKESK. Unmatched junction bases numbered 4, after V lost 2 bases and J lost 6 bases. CDR3 length: 15 amino acids. CDR3 DNA: TGTGCCAGCAGCCAACCTAGCGGGGGTTTCAATGAGCAGTTCTTC. Protein sequence: CASSQPSGGFNEQFF.

This clonotype was seen many times. The J gene is TRBJ2-7, the V gene TRBV7-3, with D possibly matching TRBD1 (6 bases). CDR1 and CDR2 (germline): SGHTA, FQGTGA. The V end lost 1 base, the J end lost 1 base, and 11 bases lay between the germline ends. The CDR3 sequence is 15 residues long. This CDR3 reads CASSLIRGQSYEQYF. The CDR3 DNA is TGTGCCAGCAGCTTAATCAGGGGACAATCCTACGAGCAGTACTTC.

This chain links TRBV28 with TRBJ1-4; 8 bases align to TRBD1. Germline-derived CDR1 and CDR2 are MDHEN and SYDVKM. Trimming at V came to 3 bases and at J to 7 bases, leaving 13 bases not matched to a gene. This CDR3 region has 17 residues. The CDR3 DNA reads as TGTGCCAGCAGTTTTTTCGGACAGGGAAAGTCTCGTGAAAAACTGTTTTTT. It yields the protein CASSFFGQGKSREKLFF.

This chain joins TRBV15 and TRBJ2-1; TRBD2 might be the D (5 bases). The germline CDR1 and CDR2 sequences are LNHNV and YYDKDF (reference sequence). The length of the CDR3 is 14 residues. With 5 bases removed from V and 5 bases from J, the gap between germline ends came to 13 bases. DNA of the CDR3: TGTGCCACCAGCCGGACTGAGAGGCACAATGAGCAGTTCTTC. Translating gives CATSRTERHNEQFF. Full variable domain (rest looked up from reference TRBV15 and TRBJ2-1): DAMVIQNPRYQVTQFGKPVTLSCSQTLNHNVMYWYQQKSSQAPKLLFHYYDKDFNNEADTPDNFQSRRPNTSFCFLDIRSPGLGDTAMYLCATSRTERHNEQFFGPGTRLTVL.

This clonotype has more than one count but fewer than ten. The chain is built from TRBV2 and TRBJ1-2; unclear D gene. CDR1 and CDR2 (germline): SNHLY, FYNNEI. CDR3 size: 13 residues. Trimming removed 3 bases from V and 0 bases from J, with 5 bases in between. The CDR3 DNA reads TGTGCCAGCAGTGAGGTTCCTAACTATGGCTACACCTTC. This translates into CASSEVPNYGYTF.

This chain uses TRBV7-2 with TRBJ1-2; D ambiguous. The V end was cut by 5 bases, the J end by 3 bases, with 13 bases between. The CDR3 sequence is 14 residues long. Germline V gene sequence: CDR1 SGHTA, CDR2 FQGNSA. CDR3 loop: CASSPAREDYGYTF. DNA of the CDR3: TGTGCCAGCAGCCCCGCTCGAGAAGACTATGGCTACACCTTC.

This chain connects TRBV30 to TRBJ1-2; 8 bases align to TRBD1. Germline loops: CDR1 GTSNPN, CDR2 SVGIG (reference sequence). The CDR3 consists of 14 residues. V gave up 1 base and J gave up 4 bases; unmatched junction bases: 5. CDR3 sequence: CAWSGTGGFYGYTF. In DNA, the CDR3 is TGTGCCTGGAGTGGAACAGGGGGTTTCTATGGCTACACCTTC. Variable domain in full (rest from reference TRBV30 and TRBJ1-2): SQTIHQWPATLVQPVGSPLSLECTVEGTSNPNLYWYRQAAGRGLQLLFYSVGIGQISSEVPQNLSASRPQDRQFILSSKKLLLSDSGFYLCAWSGTGGFYGYTFGSGTRLTVV.

This clonotype was seen repeatedly, ten times or more. The genes are TRBV5-1 and TRBJ2-7, with 7 bases that match TRBD1. The trim removed 4 bases at V and 4 bases at J, leaving 8 bases unmatched. This CDR3 is 14 amino acids long. Germline V lookup: CDR1 SGHRS, CDR2 YFSETQ. In DNA form, the CDR3 reads TGCGCCAGCAGCCTCCGGGACAGAAGATACGAGCAGTACTTC. It specifies CASSLRDRRYEQYF.

This clonotype was counted ten times or more. CDR3 sequence: CSAIPPALNGYTF. CDR3 DNA: TGCAGTGCCATCCCGCCGGCGCTGAACGGCTACACCTTC. This chain connects TRBV20-1 to TRBJ1-2, with no clear D. The CDR3 contains 13 residues. Trimming shortened V by 6 bases and J by 8 bases, and 19 bases separated the two germline ends. Germline V gene sequence: CDR1 DFQATT, CDR2 SNEGSKA (reference sequence).

This clonotype was observed many times. V and J are TRBV20-1 and TRBJ2-2, with 7 bases aligning to TRBD2. The length of the CDR3 is 16 residues. Unmatched junction bases numbered 9, after V lost 2 bases and J lost 3 bases. CDR1 and CDR2 from the germline V gene are DFQATT and SNEGSKA (reference sequence). The CDR3 nucleotides read TGCAGTGCTAGACCCAGCGGGATTGCTCACACCGGGGAGCTGTTTTTT. It codes for CSARPSGIAHTGELFF.

Regarding this clonotype: One end of the junction is discordant with germline, which a read error may explain. The CDR3 is CAGRIGQGLHGYTF. The CDR3 region has the DNA TGTGCCGGCAGGATAGGACAGGGGCTACATGGCTACACCTTC. The chain uses TRBV6-1 and TRBJ1-2; 9 bases line up with TRBD1. This CDR3 is 14 amino acids long. Per the germline V gene, CDR1 is MNHNS and CDR2 is SASEGT.

This chain uses TRBV29-1 with TRBJ2-5; 12 bases are a match to TRBD1. This CDR3 is 14 amino acids long. CDR1 SQVTM and CDR2 ANQGSEA come from the germline V gene. V lost 6 bases and J lost 1; bases outside the gene matches: 3. The CDR3 sequence is CSVGDRGPQETQYF. CDR3 DNA: TGCAGCGTAGGGGACAGGGGGCCCCAAGAGACCCAGTACTTC.

This clonotype showed up just a few times. V and J are TRBV10-3 and TRBJ2-7; 9 bases are a match to TRBD1. V was pared by 10 bases and J by 4 bases, with 14 bases of the junction left unmatched. This CDR3 is built from 15 residues. CDR1 is ENHRY and CDR2 is SYGVKD in the germline V gene. As DNA, the CDR3 is TGTGCCACCCAACTAGGCGGGACAGGGCCATACGAGCAGTACTTC. It specifies CATQLGGTGPYEQYF.

The chain is built from TRBV7-8 and TRBJ2-7; D remains unclear. Trimming removed 3 bases from V and 3 bases from J, with 9 bases in between. Germline V gene lookup returns CDR1 SGHVS and CDR2 FQNEAQ. This CDR3 region has 13 residues. The CDR3 here is CASSFLWNYEQYF. CDR3 in DNA: TGTGCCAGCAGCTTCCTGTGGAACTACGAGCAGTACTTC.

This clonotype was seen many times. The rearrangement uses TRBV19 and TRBJ2-1; TRBD1 is a possible D gene (8 bases). Deletions cut 5 bases from V and 8 bases from J, with 16 bases between. The germline V gene encodes CDR1 LNHDA and CDR2 SQIVND (reference sequence). The CDR3 is 14 amino acids. This chain's CDR3 is CASSFRTGRDEQFF. The CDR3, as DNA: TGTGCCAGTAGTTTCCGGACAGGGAGGGATGAGCAGTTCTTC.

The V and J genes are TRBV2 and TRBJ2-3, with D hard to call. In germline, CDR1 is SNHLY, CDR2 FYNNEI. V was shortened by 2 bases and J by 9 bases, with 15 bases between the two germline ends. The CDR3 is 14 amino acids. CDR3 nucleotides: TGTGCCAGCAGTGAAACCGCACGGGCCAGCACGCAGTATTTT. Its protein is CASSETARASTQYF.

This clonotype was found many times. Here the CDR3 DNA reads TGTGCCACCAGTGATACTTTTCAGGGACTAGCGGGCTCCTACAATGAGCAGTTCTTC. It codes for CATSDTFQGLAGSYNEQFF. The chain uses TRBV24-1 and TRBJ2-1, with 12 positions matching TRBD2. The germline V gene has CDR1 KGHDR and CDR2 SFDVKD. J gave up 0 bases and V 3 bases, and 8 bases lay outside the gene matches. This CDR3 region has 19 residues.

The V call is TRBV4-3, the J call TRBJ2-5, with D unresolved. The J call is doubtful: the DNA matches TRBJ2-1 better. CDR1 LGHNA and CDR2 YSLEER come from the germline V gene. The CDR3 consists of 14 residues. The CDR3, as DNA: TGCGCCAGCAGCCAAGTTGGCGAGGCTCGGGAGCAGTTCTTC. It encodes CASSQVGEAREQFF.

A few counts support this clonotype. This sequence joins TRBV10-3 and TRBJ1-6; tentative D call: TRBD1 (6 bases). The length of the CDR3 is 14 residues. V shed 6 bases and J shed 5 bases, with 11 bases lying between them. Germline CDR1 reads ENHRY; CDR2 reads SYGVKD. CDR3 residues: CAIRAGDNNSPLHF. The CDR3 DNA reads TGTGCCATCAGGGCAGGGGACAATAATTCACCCCTCCACTTT.

As regards this clonotype: This may stem from a read error, because a much larger clone lies one nucleotide away. The chain joins TRBV5-1 to TRBJ1-2; D is unclear. The CDR3 loop spans 15 amino acids. CDR1 is SGHRS, CDR2 YFSETQ, per germline. Trimming cost V 0 bases and J 4 bases, with 13 bases left between them. Here the CDR3 DNA reads TGCGCCAGCAGCTTGGAAGGCACTACTATCTATGGCTACACCTTC. It yields the protein CASSLEGTTIYGYTF.